This T cell receptor beta chain was found in a study of CXCR3-negative and CXCR3-positive naive CD8 T cells. It was by 5' RACE with UMI labels that the TRB cDNA libraries were prepared. Reanalyzing the 5' RACE reads, TCRdb keeps one entry per CDR3 protein, without DNA. The sample totals around 63,000 distinct CDR3 sequences. Germline CDR1 and CDR2: SQVTM and ANQGSEA. This CDR3 is built from 14 residues. Frequency places this clonotype as medium-sized. Its antigen is not identified. Findings and caveats of the study: CXCR3-positive naive cells carried more hydrophobic TRB CDR3s than CXCR3-negative ones. Within a donor, both naive subsets shared TRBV-TRBJ usage, unlike memory cells.

The chain carries TRBV29-1 and TRBJ2-7; TCRdb reports TRBD1, a call that lacks DNA to check it against. The sequence was obtained from a human donor in good health. Some clones in this sample may be carry-over from other donors' samples. Sequencing used naive CXCR3+ CD8+ T cells from blood. The subset was: CD45RO-CCR7+CD27+CD95- naive CD8+ T cells expressing CXCR3 (TNR3+). CDR3: CSVVEGANEYEQYF.